These 6 T cell receptor beta chains came from one sample sequenced in a study of OX40 agonist ivuxolimab in advanced cancers. TCRdb keeps only in-frame clones here, not all; method: immunoSEQ multiplex PCR. Among around 66,000 clones, 85% were seen once, and the ten largest hold approximately 3.8%. Sequenced material: CD4+ or CD8+ T cells sorted from blood, taken in a trial of the OX40 agonist ivuxolimab. The receptors derive from an adult with an advanced solid tumor such as melanoma, head and neck, liver or kidney cancer.

The chain uses TRBV21-1 and TRBJ2-7; the table's D gene call, TRBD2, was not cross checked with the DNA. TRBV21-1 is labeled a pseudogene. This CDR3 is 19 amino acids long. In DNA, the CDR3 is TGTGCCAGCAGCAGATGGGGCAGGGTGGGACTAGCGGGAGTGATTTCGCAGTACTTC. Protein product: CASSRWGRVGLAGVISQYF.

The chain employs TRBV4-1 and TRBJ1-6; D remains unclear. This CDR3 has 21 amino acids. The germline V and J ends were trimmed by 0 bases and 0 bases, with 21 bases remaining between them. The V gene's germline CDR1 is MGHRA and CDR2 YSYEKL. The CDR3: CASSQEATGQYPSSYNSPLHF. In DNA form, the CDR3 reads TGCGCCAGCAGCCAAGAGGCCACCGGGCAATACCCAAGCTCCTATAATTCACCCCTCCACTTT.

The chain joins TRBV11-3 to TRBJ2-1; no clear D gene. Germline V gene sequence: CDR1 SGHNT, CDR2 YENEEA. This CDR3 region has 12 residues. V was trimmed by 3 bases and J by 6 bases, leaving 6 bases between them. CDR3 coding DNA: TGTGCCAGCAGCTTTCAGAGCAATGAGCAGTTCTTC. It codes for CASSFQSNEQFF. The full variable domain, completed using reference TRBV11-3 and TRBJ2-1, is EAGVVQSPRYKIIEKKQPVAFWCNPISGHNTLYWYLQNLGQGPELLIRYENEEAVDDSQLPKDRFSAERLKGVDSTLKIQPAELGDSAVYLCASSFQSNEQFFGPGTRLTVL.

The rearrangement joins TRBV28 to TRBJ2-2; tentatively, D is TRBD1 or TRBD2 (5 bases each). V gave up 2 bases and J gave up 2 bases, with 15 bases separating them. The CDR3 has 17 amino acids. Germline CDR1 is MDHEN and CDR2 is SYDVKM. The CDR3 protein is CASSLSGGPLNTGELFF. CDR3 nucleotide sequence: TGTGCCAGCAGTTTAAGTGGGGGTCCCTTAAACACCGGGGAGCTGTTTTTT.

The genes are TRBV6-1 and TRBJ1-4; 7 nucleotides agree with TRBD1. The CDR3 has 17 amino acids. Germline CDR1 is MNHNS and CDR2 is SASEGT. V lost 2 bases to trimming and J lost 7 bases; unmatched junction nucleotides: 13. CDR3 bases: TGTGCCAGCAGTGAACGGAGTACAGGGGTATTTATTGAAAAACTGTTTTTT. Amino acid sequence: CASSERSTGVFIEKLFF.

The chain carries TRBV5-1 and TRBJ2-2; D is possibly TRBD1 (6 bases). Trimming stripped 3 bases from V and 4 bases from J, with 10 bases between. CDR1 SGHRS and CDR2 YFSETQ come from the germline V gene. This CDR3 has 14 residues. The CDR3: CASSWDTATGELFF. The CDR3 DNA is TGCGCCAGCAGCTGGGACACCGCCACCGGGGAGCTGTTTTTT.